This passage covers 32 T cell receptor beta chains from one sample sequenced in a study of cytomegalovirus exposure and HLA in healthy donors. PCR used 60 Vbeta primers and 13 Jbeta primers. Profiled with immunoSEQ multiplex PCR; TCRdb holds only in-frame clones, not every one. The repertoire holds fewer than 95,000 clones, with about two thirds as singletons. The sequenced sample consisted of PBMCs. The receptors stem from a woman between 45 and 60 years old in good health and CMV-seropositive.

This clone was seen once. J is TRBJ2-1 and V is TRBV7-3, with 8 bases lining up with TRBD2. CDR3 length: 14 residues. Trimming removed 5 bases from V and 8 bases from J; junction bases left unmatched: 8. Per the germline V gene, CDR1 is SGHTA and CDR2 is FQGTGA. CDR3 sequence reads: CASSATGGADEQFF. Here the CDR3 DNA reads TGTGCCAGCAGCGCCACCGGGGGGGCCGATGAGCAGTTCTTC.

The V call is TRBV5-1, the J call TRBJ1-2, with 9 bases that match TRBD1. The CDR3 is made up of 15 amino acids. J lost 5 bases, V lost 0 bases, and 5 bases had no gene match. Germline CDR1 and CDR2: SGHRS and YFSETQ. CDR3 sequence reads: CASSLEGQGYYGYTF. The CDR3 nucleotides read TGCGCCAGCAGCTTGGAGGGACAGGGCTATTATGGCTACACCTTC.

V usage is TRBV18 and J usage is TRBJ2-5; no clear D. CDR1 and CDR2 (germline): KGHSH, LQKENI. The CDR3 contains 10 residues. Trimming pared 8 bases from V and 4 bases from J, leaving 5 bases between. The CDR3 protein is CASGGETQYF. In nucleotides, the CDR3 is TGTGCCAGCGGCGGAGAGACCCAGTACTTC.

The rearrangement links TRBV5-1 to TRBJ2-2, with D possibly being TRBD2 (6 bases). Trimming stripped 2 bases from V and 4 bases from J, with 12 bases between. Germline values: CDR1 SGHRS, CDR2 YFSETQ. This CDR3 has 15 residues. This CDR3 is CASSLLGGGTGELFF. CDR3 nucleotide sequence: TGCGCCAGCAGCTTATTGGGGGGAGGCACCGGGGAGCTGTTTTTT.

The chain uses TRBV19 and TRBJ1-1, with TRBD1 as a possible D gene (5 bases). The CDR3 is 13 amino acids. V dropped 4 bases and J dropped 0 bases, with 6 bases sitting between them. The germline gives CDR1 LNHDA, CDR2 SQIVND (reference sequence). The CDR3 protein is CASSTTVNTEAFF. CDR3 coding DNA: TGTGCCAGTAGTACGACAGTGAACACTGAAGCTTTCTTT.

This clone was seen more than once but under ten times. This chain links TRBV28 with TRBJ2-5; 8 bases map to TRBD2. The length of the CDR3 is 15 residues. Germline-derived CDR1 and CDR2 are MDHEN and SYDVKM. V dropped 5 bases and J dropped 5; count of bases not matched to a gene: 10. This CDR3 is CASSLSGEGLETQYF. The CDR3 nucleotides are TGTGCCAGCAGTCTTAGCGGGGAGGGTTTGGAGACCCAGTACTTC.

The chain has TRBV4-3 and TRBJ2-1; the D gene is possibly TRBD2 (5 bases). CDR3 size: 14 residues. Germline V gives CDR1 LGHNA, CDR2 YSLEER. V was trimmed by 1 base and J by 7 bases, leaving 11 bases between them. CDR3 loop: CASSQGLAWNEQFF. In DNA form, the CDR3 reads TGCGCCAGCAGCCAAGGGCTAGCATGGAATGAGCAGTTCTTC.

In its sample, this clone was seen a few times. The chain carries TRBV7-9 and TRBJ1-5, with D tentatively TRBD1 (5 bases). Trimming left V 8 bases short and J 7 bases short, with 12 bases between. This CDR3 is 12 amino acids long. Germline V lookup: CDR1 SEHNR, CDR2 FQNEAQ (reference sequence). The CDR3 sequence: CASRAGRQPQHF. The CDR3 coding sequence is TGTGCCAGCCGGGCAGGGCGACAGCCCCAGCATTTT.

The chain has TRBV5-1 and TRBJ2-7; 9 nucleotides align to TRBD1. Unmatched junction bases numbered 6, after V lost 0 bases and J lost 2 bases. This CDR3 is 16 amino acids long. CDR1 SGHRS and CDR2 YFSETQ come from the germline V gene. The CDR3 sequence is CASSLAEGQGPYEQYF. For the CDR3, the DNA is TGCGCCAGCAGCTTGGCCGAGGGACAGGGTCCCTACGAGCAGTACTTC.

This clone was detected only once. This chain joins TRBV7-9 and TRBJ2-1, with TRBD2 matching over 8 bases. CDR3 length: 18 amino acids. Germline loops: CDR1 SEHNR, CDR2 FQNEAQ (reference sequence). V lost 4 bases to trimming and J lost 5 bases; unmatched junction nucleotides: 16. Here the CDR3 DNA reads TGTGCCAGCAGCTGGGTAACGGGGGGGGCCTCCCTGGACAATGAGCAGTTCTTC. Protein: CASSWVTGGASLDNEQFF.

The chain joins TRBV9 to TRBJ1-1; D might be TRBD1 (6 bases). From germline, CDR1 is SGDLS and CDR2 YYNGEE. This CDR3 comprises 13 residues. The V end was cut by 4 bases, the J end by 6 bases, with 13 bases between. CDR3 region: CASSSFGGPEAFF. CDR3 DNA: TGTGCCAGCAGCTCTTTCGGGGGGCCTGAAGCTTTCTTT. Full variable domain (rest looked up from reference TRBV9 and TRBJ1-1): DSGVTQTPKHLITATGQRVTLRCSPRSGDLSVYWYQQSLDQGLQFLIQYYNGEERAKGNILERFSAQQFPDLHSELNLSSLELGDSALYFCASSSFGGPEAFFGQGTRLTVV.

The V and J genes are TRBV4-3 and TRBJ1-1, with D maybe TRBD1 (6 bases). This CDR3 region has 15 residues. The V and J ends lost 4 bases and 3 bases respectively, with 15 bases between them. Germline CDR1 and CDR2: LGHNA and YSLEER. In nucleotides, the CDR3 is TGCGCCAGCAGCCGACGGACGGGGGGCTACACTGAAGCTTTCTTT. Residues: CASSRRTGGYTEAFF.

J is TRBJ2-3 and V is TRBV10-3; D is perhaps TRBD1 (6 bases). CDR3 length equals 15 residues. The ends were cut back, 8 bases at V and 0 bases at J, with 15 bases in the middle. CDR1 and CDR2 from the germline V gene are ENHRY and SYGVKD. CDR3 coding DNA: TGTGCCATCGGGTTTTCAGGGACAAGCACAGATACGCAGTATTTT. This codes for CAIGFSGTSTDTQYF.

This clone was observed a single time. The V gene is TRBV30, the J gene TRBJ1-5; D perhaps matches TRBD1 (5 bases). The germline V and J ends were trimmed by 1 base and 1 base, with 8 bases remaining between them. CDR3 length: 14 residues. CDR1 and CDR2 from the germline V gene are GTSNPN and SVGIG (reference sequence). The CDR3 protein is CAWSDRRSNQPQHF. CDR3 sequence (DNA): TGTGCCTGGAGTGACAGGCGGAGCAATCAGCCCCAGCATTTT.

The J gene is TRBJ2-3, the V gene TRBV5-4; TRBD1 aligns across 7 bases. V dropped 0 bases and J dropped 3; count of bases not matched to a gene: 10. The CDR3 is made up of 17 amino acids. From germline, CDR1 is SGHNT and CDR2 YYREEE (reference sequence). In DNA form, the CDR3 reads TGTGCCAGCAGCTTGGAACAGGGGATGGACCTGACAGATACGCAGTATTTT. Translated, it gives CASSLEQGMDLTDTQYF.

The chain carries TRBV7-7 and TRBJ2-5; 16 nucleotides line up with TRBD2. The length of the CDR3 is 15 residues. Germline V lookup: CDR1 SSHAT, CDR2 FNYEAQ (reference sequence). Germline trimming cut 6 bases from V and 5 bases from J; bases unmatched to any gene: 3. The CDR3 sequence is CASSLGLAGGETQYF. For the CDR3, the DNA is TGTGCCAGCAGTCTGGGACTAGCGGGGGGGGAGACCCAGTACTTC.

CDR3 nucleotide sequence: TGTGCCAGCAGCCCGGGTGCGGAGGAGGGGAGTCAAGAGACCCAGTACTTC. Amino acids: CASSPGAEEGSQETQYF. The genes are TRBV7-9 and TRBJ2-5; D is perhaps TRBD2 (6 bases). The CDR3 covers 17 residues. V lost 5 bases and J 2 bases, leaving 21 bases between the germline ends. Germline CDR1 reads SEHNR; CDR2 reads FQNEAQ (reference sequence).

The CDR3 nucleotides read TGTGCCAGTAGTATGGAACAGGGGGCTGGAAACACCATATATTTT. Translated, it gives CASSMEQGAGNTIYF. The chain has TRBV19 and TRBJ1-3; 8 bases are shared with TRBD1. The CDR3 is made up of 15 amino acids. V trimming: 3 bases; J trimming: 2 bases; junction bases outside the gene matches: 3. Germline-derived CDR1 and CDR2 are LNHDA and SQIVND (reference sequence).

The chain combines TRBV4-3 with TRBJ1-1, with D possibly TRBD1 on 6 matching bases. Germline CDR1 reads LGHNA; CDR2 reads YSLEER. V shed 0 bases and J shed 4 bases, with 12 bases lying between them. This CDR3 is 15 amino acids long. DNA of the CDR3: TGCGCCAGCAGCCAAGAACAGGGCTCGAGCACTGAAGCTTTCTTT. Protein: CASSQEQGSSTEAFF.

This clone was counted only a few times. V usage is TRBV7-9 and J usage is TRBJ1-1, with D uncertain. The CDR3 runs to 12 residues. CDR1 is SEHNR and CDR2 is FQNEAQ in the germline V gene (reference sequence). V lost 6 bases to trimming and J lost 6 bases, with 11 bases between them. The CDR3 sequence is CASSQVSAEAFF. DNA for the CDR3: TGTGCCAGCAGTCAAGTCTCAGCTGAAGCTTTCTTT.

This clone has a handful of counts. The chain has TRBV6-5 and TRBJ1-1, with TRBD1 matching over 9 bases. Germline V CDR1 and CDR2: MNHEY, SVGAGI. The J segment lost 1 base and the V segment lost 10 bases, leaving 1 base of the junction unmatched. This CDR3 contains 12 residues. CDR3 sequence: CATGQGNTEAFF. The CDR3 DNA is TGTGCCACGGGACAGGGGAACACTGAAGCTTTCTTT.

The CDR3 here is CASSLETGSRSYEQYF. Written as DNA, the CDR3 is TGTGCCAGCAGCTTAGAGACAGGGAGCCGCTCCTACGAGCAGTACTTC. This sequence joins TRBV7-9 and TRBJ2-7; TRBD1 matches at 7 bases. The CDR3 runs to 16 residues. V was pared by 1 base and J by 0 bases, with 6 bases of the junction left unmatched. Germline V gene sequence: CDR1 SEHNR, CDR2 FQNEAQ (reference sequence).

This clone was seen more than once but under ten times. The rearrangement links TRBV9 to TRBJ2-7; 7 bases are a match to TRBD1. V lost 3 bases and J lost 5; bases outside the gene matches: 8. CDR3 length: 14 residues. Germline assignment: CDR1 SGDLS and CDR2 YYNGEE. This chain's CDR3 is CASSETGSPHEQYF. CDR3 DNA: TGTGCCAGCAGCGAGACAGGGAGCCCCCACGAGCAGTACTTC.

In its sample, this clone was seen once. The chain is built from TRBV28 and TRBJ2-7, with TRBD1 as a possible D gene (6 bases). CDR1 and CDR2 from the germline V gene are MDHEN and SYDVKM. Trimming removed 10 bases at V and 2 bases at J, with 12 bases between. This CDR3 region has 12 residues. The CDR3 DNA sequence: TGTGCCACCTTGGGACACGCCTACGAGCAGTACTTC. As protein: CATLGHAYEQYF.

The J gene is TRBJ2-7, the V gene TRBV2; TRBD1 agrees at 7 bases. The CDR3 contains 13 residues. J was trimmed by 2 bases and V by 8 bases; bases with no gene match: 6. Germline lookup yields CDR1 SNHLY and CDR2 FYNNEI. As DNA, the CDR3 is TGTGCCAGCGGGCGACAGGGACCCTACGAGCAGTACTTC. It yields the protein CASGRQGPYEQYF. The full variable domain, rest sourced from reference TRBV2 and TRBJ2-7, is EPEVTQTPSHQVTQMGQEVILRCVPISNHLYFYWYRQILGQKVEFLVSFYNNEISEKSEIFDDQFSVERPDGSNFTLKIRSTKLEDSAMYFCASGRQGPYEQYFGPGTRLTVT.

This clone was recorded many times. CDR3 sequence: CASSAELQGADEKLFF. For the CDR3, the DNA is TGTGCCAGCAGCGCCGAACTACAGGGGGCAGATGAAAAACTGTTTTTT. The J gene is TRBJ1-4, the V gene TRBV7-6, with TRBD1 matching 9 bases. V trimming: 5 bases; J trimming: 6 bases; junction bases outside the gene matches: 10. The CDR3 contains 16 residues. Per germline, CDR1 SGHVS and CDR2 FNYEAQ. The full variable domain, completed using reference TRBV7-6 and TRBJ1-4, is GAGVSQSPRYKVTKRGQDVALRCDPISGHVSLYWYRQALGQGPEFLTYFNYEAQQDKSGLPNDRFSAERPEGSISTLTIQRTEQRDSAMYRCASSAELQGADEKLFFGSGTQLSVL.

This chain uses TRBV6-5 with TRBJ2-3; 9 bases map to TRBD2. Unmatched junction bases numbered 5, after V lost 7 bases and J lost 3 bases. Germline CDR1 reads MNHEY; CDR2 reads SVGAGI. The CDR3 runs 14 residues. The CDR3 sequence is CASMRGGLTDTQYF. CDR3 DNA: TGTGCCAGCATGCGGGGGGGCCTTACAGATACGCAGTATTTT.

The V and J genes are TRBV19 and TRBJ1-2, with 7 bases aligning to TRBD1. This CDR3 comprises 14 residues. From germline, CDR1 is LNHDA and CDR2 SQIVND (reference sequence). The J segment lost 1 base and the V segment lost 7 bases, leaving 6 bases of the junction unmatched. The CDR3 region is CASKSRGYNYGYTF. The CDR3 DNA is TGTGCCAGTAAATCCAGGGGGTATAACTATGGCTACACCTTC.

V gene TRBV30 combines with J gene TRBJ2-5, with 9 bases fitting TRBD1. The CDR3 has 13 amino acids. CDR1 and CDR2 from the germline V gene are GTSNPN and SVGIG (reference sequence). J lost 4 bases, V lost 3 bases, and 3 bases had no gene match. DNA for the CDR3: TGTGCCTGGAGCATGACAGGGGGAGAGACCCAGTACTTC. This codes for CAWSMTGGETQYF.

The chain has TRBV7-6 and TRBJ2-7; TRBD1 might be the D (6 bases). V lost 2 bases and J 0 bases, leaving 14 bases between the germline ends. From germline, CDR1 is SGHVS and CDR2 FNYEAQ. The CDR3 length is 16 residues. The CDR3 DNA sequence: TGTGCCAGCAGCTTATTATCTGGGGGCAGCTCCTACGAGCAGTACTTC. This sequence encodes CASSLLSGGSSYEQYF.

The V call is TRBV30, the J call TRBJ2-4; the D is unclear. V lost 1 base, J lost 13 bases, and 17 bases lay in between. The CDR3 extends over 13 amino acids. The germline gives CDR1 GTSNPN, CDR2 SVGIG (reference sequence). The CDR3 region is CAWSEAPRGIQYF. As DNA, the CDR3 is TGTGCCTGGAGTGAGGCCCCTCGAGGTATCCAGTACTTC.

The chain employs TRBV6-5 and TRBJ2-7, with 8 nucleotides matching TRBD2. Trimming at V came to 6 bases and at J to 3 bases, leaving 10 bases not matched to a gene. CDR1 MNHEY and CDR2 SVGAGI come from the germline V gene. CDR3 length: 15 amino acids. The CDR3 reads CASRRPGGGFYEQYF. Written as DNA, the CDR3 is TGTGCCAGCAGACGACCCGGGGGGGGGTTCTACGAGCAGTACTTC.